Shown below are 17 T cell receptor beta chains from a single sample sequenced in a study of cytomegalovirus exposure and HLA in healthy donors. Libraries were prepared by immunoSEQ multiplex PCR; TCRdb keeps only in-frame clonotypes and omits some of them. The sample has a few hundred thousand clones; approximately 88% are singletons. The sample taken for sequencing was PBMCs. These receptors all come from a woman aged 25 to 39 in good health and CMV-seropositive.

This rearrangement joins TRBV4-1 to TRBJ2-7, with a possible D match to TRBD2 (6 bases). Germline lookup yields CDR1 MGHRA and CDR2 YSYEKL. The CDR3 is 18 amino acids. V dropped 4 bases and J dropped 3 bases, with 25 bases sitting between them. The DNA for the CDR3 is TGCGCCAGCAGCCTTACTGTGGACTTGGGAGGTGGAGTCTACGAGCAGTACTTC. Its translation: CASSLTVDLGGGVYEQYF.

V gene TRBV27 combines with J gene TRBJ2-1, with 7 nucleotides matching TRBD2. The junction had 8 bases not matched to a gene; V was cut back by 6 bases and J by 6 bases. The CDR3 runs 14 residues. Germline CDR1 reads MNHEY; CDR2 reads SMNVEV (reference sequence). The CDR3 nucleotides read TGTGCCAGCAGCATCGGGACTATACTCAATGAGCAGTTCTTC. Protein sequence: CASSIGTILNEQFF.

This chain joins TRBV29-1 and TRBJ2-7, with TRBD1 matching 8 bases. Germline CDR1 SQVTM, CDR2 ANQGSEA. Trimming took 5 bases from V and 0 from J; bases not matched to a gene: 3. CDR3 length: 13 residues. The CDR3 nucleotides are TGCAGCGTTACAGGGGGGACCTCCTACGAGCAGTACTTC. Residues: CSVTGGTSYEQYF.

The V gene is TRBV27, the J gene TRBJ1-2; D might be TRBD1 (5 bases). Trimming cost V 6 bases and J 4 bases, with 18 bases left between them. Germline CDR1 and CDR2: MNHEY and SMNVEV (reference sequence). This CDR3 comprises 15 residues. The CDR3 spells CASRLMLGTSYGYTF. The DNA of the CDR3 is TGTGCCAGCAGATTGATGCTTGGGACTAGCTATGGCTACACCTTC.

Ten or more counts support this clone. The chain uses TRBV7-8 and TRBJ1-1; D not certain. The CDR3 loop spans 12 amino acids. Trimming cost V 1 base and J 6 bases, with 6 bases left between them. Germline V lookup: CDR1 SGHVS, CDR2 FQNEAQ. The CDR3 DNA reads TGTGCCAGCAGCTTAGACTTGTCTGAAGCTTTCTTT. This sequence encodes CASSLDLSEAFF. Variable domain in full (rest from reference TRBV7-8 and TRBJ1-1): GAGVSQSPRYKVAKRGQDVALRCDPISGHVSLFWYQQALGQGPEFLTYFQNEAQLDKSGLPSDRFFAERPEGSVSTLKIQRTQQEDSAVYLCASSLDLSEAFFGQGTRLTVV.

This rearrangement joins TRBV7-9 to TRBJ1-1; 9 nucleotides line up with TRBD1. The V and J ends lost 5 bases and 1 base, in that order; junction bases with no gene match: 8. Germline-derived CDR1 and CDR2 are SEHNR and FQNEAQ (reference sequence). CDR3 length: 16 residues. CDR3 protein: CASSPRRGQGNTEAFF. The CDR3 DNA reads as TGTGCCAGCAGCCCCCGAAGGGGACAGGGGAACACTGAAGCTTTCTTT.

The chain has TRBV6-1 and TRBJ2-1; D is undetermined. CDR1 is MNHNS and CDR2 is SASEGT in the germline V gene. This CDR3 is built from 15 residues. Trimming removed 3 bases from V and 8 bases from J, with 17 bases in between. CDR3 in DNA: TGTGCCAGCAGTGAGACTCTTGCCGGCTTCTATGAGCAGTTCTTC. This gives the protein CASSETLAGFYEQFF.

The chain links TRBV7-6 to TRBJ2-1, with D maybe TRBD2 (6 bases). CDR1 SGHVS and CDR2 FNYEAQ come from the germline V gene. Deletions cut 5 bases from V and 7 bases from J, with 27 bases between. CDR3 length: 18 amino acids. CDR3 loop: CASSETHAAAGYVNEQFF. CDR3 coding DNA: TGTGCCAGCAGCGAAACACACGCGGCTGCGGGATATGTGAATGAGCAGTTCTTC.

J is TRBJ2-3 and V is TRBV6-1; D gene uncertain. Between the trimmed V and J ends, which lost 1 base and 1 base, there was a span of 6 bases. Germline V gene data show CDR1 as MNHNS and CDR2 as SASEGT. The CDR3 spans 14 residues. CDR3 amino acids: CASSEDPGTDTQYF. The CDR3 nucleotides read TGTGCCAGCAGTGAAGATCCAGGCACAGATACGCAGTATTTT.

This clone showed up just a few times. The identical CDR3 is also encoded by other nucleotide sequences in the sample. This sequence joins TRBV27 and TRBJ2-7; D ambiguous. The V end lost 3 bases, the J end lost 3 bases, and 9 bases lay between the germline ends. The CDR3 covers 13 residues. Per the germline V gene, CDR1 is MNHEY and CDR2 is SMNVEV (reference sequence). The CDR3: CASSLAGFYEQYF. The CDR3 bases are TGTGCCAGCAGTTTGGCCGGCTTCTACGAGCAGTACTTC.

Worth noting for this clone: One end of the junction varies from germline; a read error may be responsible. The rearrangement links TRBV6-1 to TRBJ1-1; the D is unclear. The CDR3 spans 10 residues. CDR1 and CDR2 from the germline V gene are MNHNS and SASEGT. Here the CDR3 DNA reads TGTGCCAGCTCGAACATTGAAGCTTTCTTT. Translated, it gives CASSNIEAFF.

The chain recombines TRBV2 with TRBJ2-1; 10 bases map to TRBD2. Unmatched junction bases numbered 9, after V lost 1 base and J lost 9 bases. The CDR3 has 16 amino acids. Germline CDR1 and CDR2: SNHLY and FYNNEI. For the CDR3, the DNA is TGTGCCAGCAGTGAAGGGCCTCCGGGGACTAGCGCTGAGCAGTTCTTC. Its protein product is CASSEGPPGTSAEQFF.

This clone turned up a few times. The chain uses TRBV6-5 and TRBJ2-2, with unresolved D. Trimming stripped 6 bases from V and 4 bases from J, with 6 bases between. The CDR3 is 12 amino acids. Germline V gene sequence: CDR1 MNHEY, CDR2 SVGAGI. The CDR3 reads CASRPGTGELFF. The CDR3 DNA sequence: TGTGCCAGCAGGCCAGGCACCGGGGAGCTGTTTTTT.

The chain recombines TRBV14 with TRBJ2-1, with D possibly TRBD2 on 7 matching bases. The V gene lost 1 base and the J gene lost 5 bases, with 12 bases spanning the gap. Germline CDR1 SGHDN, CDR2 FVKESK. This CDR3 has 15 residues. The CDR3 region is CASSQVGGRDNEQFF. For the CDR3, the DNA is TGTGCCAGCAGCCAAGTAGGGGGGAGGGACAATGAGCAGTTCTTC.

The V gene is TRBV5-1, the J gene TRBJ2-3; D possibly corresponds to TRBD2 (6 bases). CDR3 size: 15 residues. The V gene's germline CDR1 is SGHRS and CDR2 YFSETQ. Trimming removed 0 bases from V and 2 bases from J, with 10 bases in between. CDR3 region: CASSLGGTFTDTQYF. The CDR3 DNA sequence: TGCGCCAGCAGCTTGGGTGGGACTTTCACAGATACGCAGTATTTT.

The chain carries TRBV6-5 and TRBJ2-3, with D tentatively TRBD2 (6 bases). Germline CDR1 reads MNHEY; CDR2 reads SVGAGI. With 6 bases removed from V and 1 base from J, the gap between germline ends came to 8 bases. The length of the CDR3 is 13 residues. The CDR3 is CASRRDRTDTQYF. The CDR3 nucleotides are TGTGCCAGCAGGCGGGACCGCACAGATACGCAGTATTTT.

The J gene is TRBJ1-1, the V gene TRBV30; D call uncertain. This CDR3 spans 16 amino acids. Trimming took 2 bases from V and 3 from J, leaving 19 bases between them. The germline gives CDR1 GTSNPN, CDR2 SVGIG (reference sequence). CDR3 sequence: CAWSFLRNPKDTEAFF. CDR3 nucleotides: TGTGCCTGGAGTTTCTTAAGGAACCCGAAGGACACTGAAGCTTTCTTT. The complete variable domain, with remaining parts taken from reference TRBV30 and TRBJ1-1, reads SQTIHQWPATLVQPVGSPLSLECTVEGTSNPNLYWYRQAAGRGLQLLFYSVGIGQISSEVPQNLSASRPQDRQFILSSKKLLLSDSGFYLCAWSFLRNPKDTEAFFGQGTRLTVV.